Below are 5 T cell receptor beta chains sequenced from a single sample in a study of blood T cell repertoires in COVID-19. Measured with immunoSEQ multiplex PCR; TCRdb has only the in-frame clones, and not every one. The sample comprises under 300,000 clones, 85% to 90% of which are singletons, and 6.2% rests with the top ten. The sequenced sample consisted of peripheral blood. These receptors were collected from a man in his sixties with acute or convalescent COVID-19.

The CDR3 reads CASSLGGNGETQYF. The CDR3 nucleotides are TGTGCCAGCAGCTTAGGAGGAAATGGAGAGACCCAGTACTTC. V is TRBV11-3 and J is TRBJ2-5; D is unresolved. Germline lookup yields CDR1 SGHNT and CDR2 YENEEA. There are 14 residues in the CDR3. V was trimmed by 1 base and J by 4 bases, leaving 10 bases between them.

The rearrangement links TRBV28 to TRBJ2-7; D may be TRBD2 (5 bases). Per the germline V gene, CDR1 is MDHEN and CDR2 is SYDVKM. The CDR3 is made up of 15 amino acids. The ends were cut back, 5 bases at V and 2 bases at J, with 16 bases in the middle. The CDR3 region has the DNA TGTGCCAGCAGTACTAGACTCACTCTAGCCTACGAGCAGTACTTC. The encoded protein is CASSTRLTLAYEQYF.

The genes are TRBV28 and TRBJ1-5, with 9 bases matching TRBD1. The length of the CDR3 is 16 residues. Trimming removed 1 base from V and 4 bases from J; junction bases left unmatched: 5. Looked up from germline, CDR1 is MDHEN and CDR2 is SYDVKM. DNA for the CDR3: TGTGCCAGCAGTTTATCCGGACAGGGGATTAATCAGCCCCAGCATTTT. Its protein product is CASSLSGQGINQPQHF.

This rearrangement joins TRBV4-3 to TRBJ2-7, with 14 bases lining up with TRBD2. This CDR3 has 16 residues. J lost 0 bases, V lost 4 bases, and 2 bases had no gene match. Germline values: CDR1 LGHNA, CDR2 YSLEER. In nucleotides, the CDR3 is TGCGCCAGCAGCCCAGGACTAGCGGGAGGCTCCTACGAGCAGTACTTC. This encodes CASSPGLAGGSYEQYF.

The chain carries TRBV28 and TRBJ1-5; 7 bases match TRBD1. Trimming took 6 bases from V and 6 from J; bases not matched to a gene: 8. Germline V gives CDR1 MDHEN, CDR2 SYDVKM. The CDR3 is 14 residues long. As DNA, the CDR3 is TGTGCCAGCAGACCCCAGGGGGAGGCTCAGCCCCAGCATTTT. It is translated as CASRPQGEAQPQHF.